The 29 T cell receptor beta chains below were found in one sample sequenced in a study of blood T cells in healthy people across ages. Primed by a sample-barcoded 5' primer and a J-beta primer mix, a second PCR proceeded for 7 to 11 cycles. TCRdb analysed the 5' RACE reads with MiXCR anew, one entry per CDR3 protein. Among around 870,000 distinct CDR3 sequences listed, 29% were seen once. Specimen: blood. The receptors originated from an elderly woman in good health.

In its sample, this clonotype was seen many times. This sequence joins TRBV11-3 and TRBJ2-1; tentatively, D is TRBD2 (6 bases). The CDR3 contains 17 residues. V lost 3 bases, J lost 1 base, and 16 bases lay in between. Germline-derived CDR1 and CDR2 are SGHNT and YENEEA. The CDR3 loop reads CASSLRYELASYNEQFF. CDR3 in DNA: TGTGCCAGCAGCTTGAGATATGAACTAGCTTCCTACAATGAGCAGTTCTTC.

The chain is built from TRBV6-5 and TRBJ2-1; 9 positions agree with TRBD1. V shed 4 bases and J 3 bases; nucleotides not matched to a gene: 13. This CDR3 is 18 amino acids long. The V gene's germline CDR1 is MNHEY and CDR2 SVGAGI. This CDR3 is CASSFRSPGQGIYNEQFF. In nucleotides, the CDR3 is TGTGCCAGCAGTTTCCGTTCCCCGGGACAGGGAATCTACAATGAGCAGTTCTTC.

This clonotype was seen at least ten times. CDR3 bases: TGTGCCGCTTCCGGGACAGGGTCCTACAATGAGCAGTTCTTC. This encodes CAASGTGSYNEQFF. V and J are TRBV10-3 and TRBJ2-1; 9 bases are shared with TRBD1. The CDR3 runs to 14 residues. Trimming took 11 bases from V and 1 from J; bases not matched to a gene: 6. Germline V gene sequence: CDR1 ENHRY, CDR2 SYGVKD.

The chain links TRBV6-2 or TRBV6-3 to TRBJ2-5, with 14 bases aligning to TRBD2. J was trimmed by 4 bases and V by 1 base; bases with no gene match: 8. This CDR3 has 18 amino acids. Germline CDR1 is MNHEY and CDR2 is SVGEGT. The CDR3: CASSYYGLAGGKGETQYF. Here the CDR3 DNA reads TGTGCCAGCAGTTACTACGGACTAGCGGGGGGTAAGGGAGAGACCCAGTACTTC.

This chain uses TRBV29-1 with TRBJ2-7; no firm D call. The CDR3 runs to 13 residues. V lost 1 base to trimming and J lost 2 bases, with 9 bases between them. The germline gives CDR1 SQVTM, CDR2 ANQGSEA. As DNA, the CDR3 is TGCAGCGTTGAAGGGGATACTACCTACGAGCAGTACTTC. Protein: CSVEGDTTYEQYF.

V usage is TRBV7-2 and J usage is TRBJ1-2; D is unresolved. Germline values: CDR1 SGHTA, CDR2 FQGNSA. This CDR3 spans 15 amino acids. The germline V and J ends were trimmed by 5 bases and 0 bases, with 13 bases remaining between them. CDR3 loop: CASSQDNGANYGYTF. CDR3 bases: TGTGCCAGCAGCCAAGACAACGGAGCTAACTATGGCTACACCTTC.

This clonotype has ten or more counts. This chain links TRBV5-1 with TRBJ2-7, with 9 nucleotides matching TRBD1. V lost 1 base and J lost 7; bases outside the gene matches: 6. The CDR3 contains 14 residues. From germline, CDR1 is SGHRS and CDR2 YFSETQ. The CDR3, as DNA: TGCGCCAGCAGCTTGTTACAGGGGGCGCGAGAGCAGTACTTC. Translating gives CASSLLQGAREQYF.

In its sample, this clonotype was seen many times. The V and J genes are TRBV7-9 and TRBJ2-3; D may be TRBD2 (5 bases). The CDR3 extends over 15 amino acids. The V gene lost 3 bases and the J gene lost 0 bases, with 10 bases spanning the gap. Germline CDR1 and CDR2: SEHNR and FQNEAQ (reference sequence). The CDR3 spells CASSFLASSTDTQYF. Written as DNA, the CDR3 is TGTGCCAGCAGCTTCCTAGCCTCTAGCACAGATACGCAGTATTTT.

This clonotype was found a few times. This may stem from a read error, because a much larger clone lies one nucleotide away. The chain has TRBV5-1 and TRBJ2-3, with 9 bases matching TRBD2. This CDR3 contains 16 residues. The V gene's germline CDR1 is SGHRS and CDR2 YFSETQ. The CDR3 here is CASSLPQGTSTGTQYF. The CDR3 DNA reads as TGCGCCAGCAGCTTGCCACAGGGGACTAGCACAGGTACGCAGTATTTT.

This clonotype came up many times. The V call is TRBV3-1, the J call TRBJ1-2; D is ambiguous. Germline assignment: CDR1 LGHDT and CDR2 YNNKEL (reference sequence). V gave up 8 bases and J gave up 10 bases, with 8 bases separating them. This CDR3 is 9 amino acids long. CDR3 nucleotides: TGTGCCAGCGCTCCTCCCTACACCTTC. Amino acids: CASAPPYTF.

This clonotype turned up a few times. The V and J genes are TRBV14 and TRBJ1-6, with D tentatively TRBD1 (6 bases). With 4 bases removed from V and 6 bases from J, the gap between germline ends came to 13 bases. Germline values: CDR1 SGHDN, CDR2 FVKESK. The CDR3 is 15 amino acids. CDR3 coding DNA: TGTGCCAGCAGCCGGGTGGGGACACTTAATTCACCCCTCCACTTT. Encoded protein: CASSRVGTLNSPLHF.

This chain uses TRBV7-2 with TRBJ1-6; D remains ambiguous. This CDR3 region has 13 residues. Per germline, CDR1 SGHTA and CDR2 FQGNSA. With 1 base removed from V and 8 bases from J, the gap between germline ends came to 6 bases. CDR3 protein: CASSLVSDSPLHF. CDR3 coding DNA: TGTGCCAGCAGCTTAGTTTCGGATTCACCCCTCCACTTT.

CDR3 sequence (DNA): TGCAGTGCTGACCCACCCCAGGGGGCACGGAACACTGAAGCTTTCTTT. The encoded protein is CSADPPQGARNTEAFF. The chain couples TRBV20-1 to TRBJ1-1, with 8 bases that match TRBD1. V lost 5 bases and J lost 1; bases outside the gene matches: 12. Germline values: CDR1 DFQATT, CDR2 SNEGSKA (reference sequence). This CDR3 is 16 amino acids long.

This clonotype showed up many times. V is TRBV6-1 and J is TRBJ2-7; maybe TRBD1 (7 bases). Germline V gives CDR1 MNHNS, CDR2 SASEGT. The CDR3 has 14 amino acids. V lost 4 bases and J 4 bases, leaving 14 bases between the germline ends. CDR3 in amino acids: CASSGGTELYEQYF. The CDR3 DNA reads TGTGCCAGCAGTGGCGGGACAGAGTTATACGAGCAGTACTTC.

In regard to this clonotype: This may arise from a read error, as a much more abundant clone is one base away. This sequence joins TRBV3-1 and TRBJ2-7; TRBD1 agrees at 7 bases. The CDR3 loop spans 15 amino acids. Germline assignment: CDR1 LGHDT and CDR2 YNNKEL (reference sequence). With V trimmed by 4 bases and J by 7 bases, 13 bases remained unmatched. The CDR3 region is CASSPTGTANNEQYF. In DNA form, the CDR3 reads TGTGCCAGCAGCCCAACCGGGACAGCCAACAATGAGCAGTACTTC.

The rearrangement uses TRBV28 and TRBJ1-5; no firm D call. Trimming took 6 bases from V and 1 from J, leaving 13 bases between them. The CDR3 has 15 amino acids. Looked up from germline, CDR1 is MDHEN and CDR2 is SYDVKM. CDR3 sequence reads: CASRLGDGSNQPQHF. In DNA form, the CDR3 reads TGTGCCAGCAGACTTGGGGATGGAAGCAATCAGCCCCAGCATTTT.

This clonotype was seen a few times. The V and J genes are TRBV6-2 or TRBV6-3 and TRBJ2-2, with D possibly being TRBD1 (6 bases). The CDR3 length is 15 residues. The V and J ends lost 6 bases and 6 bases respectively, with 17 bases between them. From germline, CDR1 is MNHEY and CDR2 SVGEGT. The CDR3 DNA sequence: TGTGCCAGCAGGAGGACAGACCTTTACGCCGGGGAGCTGTTTTTT. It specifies CASRRTDLYAGELFF.

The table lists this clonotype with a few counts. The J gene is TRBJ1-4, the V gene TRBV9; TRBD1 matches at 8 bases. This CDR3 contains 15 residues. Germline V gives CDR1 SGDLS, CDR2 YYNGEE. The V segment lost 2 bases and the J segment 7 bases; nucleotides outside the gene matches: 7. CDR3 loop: CASSVTGQGGEKLFF. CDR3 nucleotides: TGTGCCAGCAGCGTTACCGGACAGGGTGGTGAAAAACTGTTTTTT.

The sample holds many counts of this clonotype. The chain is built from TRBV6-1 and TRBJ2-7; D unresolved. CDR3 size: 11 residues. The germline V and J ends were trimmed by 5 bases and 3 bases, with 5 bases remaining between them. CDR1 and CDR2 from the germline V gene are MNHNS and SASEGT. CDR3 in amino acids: CASSNYYEQYF. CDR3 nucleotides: TGTGCCAGCAGTAACTACTACGAGCAGTACTTC.

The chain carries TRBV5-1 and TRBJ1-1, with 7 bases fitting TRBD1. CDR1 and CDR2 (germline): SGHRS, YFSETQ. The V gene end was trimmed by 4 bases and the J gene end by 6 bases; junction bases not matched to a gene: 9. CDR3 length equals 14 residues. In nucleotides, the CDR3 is TGCGCCAGCAGCCCAGACAGGGTTCGGGCTGAAGCTTTCTTT. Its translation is CASSPDRVRAEAFF.

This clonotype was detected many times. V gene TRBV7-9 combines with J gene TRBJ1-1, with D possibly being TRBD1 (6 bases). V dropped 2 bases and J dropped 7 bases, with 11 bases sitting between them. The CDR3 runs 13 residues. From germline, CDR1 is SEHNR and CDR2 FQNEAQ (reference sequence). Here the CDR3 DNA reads TGTGCCAGCAGCTTAAAGGGACACCATGAAGCTTTCTTT. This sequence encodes CASSLKGHHEAFF.

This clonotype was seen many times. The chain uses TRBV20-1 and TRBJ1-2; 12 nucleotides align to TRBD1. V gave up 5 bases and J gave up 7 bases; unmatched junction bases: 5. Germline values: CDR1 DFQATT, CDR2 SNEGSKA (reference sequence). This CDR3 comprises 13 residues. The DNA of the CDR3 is TGCAGTGCTCCGGGACAGGGGGCCGCTGGCTACACCTTC. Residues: CSAPGQGAAGYTF.

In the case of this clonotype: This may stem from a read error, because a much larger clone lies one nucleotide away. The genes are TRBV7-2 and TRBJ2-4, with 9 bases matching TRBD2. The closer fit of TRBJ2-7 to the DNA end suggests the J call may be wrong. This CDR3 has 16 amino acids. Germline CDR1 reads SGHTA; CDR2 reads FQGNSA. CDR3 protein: CASSSRAGLANYEQYF. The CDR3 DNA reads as TGTGCCAGCAGCTCGAGGGCGGGACTAGCAAACTACGAGCAGTACTTC.

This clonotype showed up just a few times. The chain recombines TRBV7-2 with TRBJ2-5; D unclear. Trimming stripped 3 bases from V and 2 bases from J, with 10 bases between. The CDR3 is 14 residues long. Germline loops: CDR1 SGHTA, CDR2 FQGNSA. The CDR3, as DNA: TGTGCCAGCAGCTTTTCCAGGCAACAAGAGACCCAGTACTTC. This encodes CASSFSRQQETQYF.

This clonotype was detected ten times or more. This CDR3 is CASKAGGLENEQFF. Here the CDR3 DNA reads TGTGCCAGCAAAGCGGGGGGGCTGGAGAATGAGCAGTTCTTC. This rearrangement joins TRBV6-2 or TRBV6-3 to TRBJ2-1; 10 bases match TRBD2. This CDR3 has 14 amino acids. The germline V gene has CDR1 MNHEY and CDR2 SVGEGT. V lost 7 bases and J lost 7; bases outside the gene matches: 7.

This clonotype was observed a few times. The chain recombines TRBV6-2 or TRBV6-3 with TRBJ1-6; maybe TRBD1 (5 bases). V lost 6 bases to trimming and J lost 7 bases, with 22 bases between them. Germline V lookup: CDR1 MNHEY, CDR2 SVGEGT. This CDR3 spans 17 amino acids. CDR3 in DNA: TGTGCCAGCAGAAAAGCTTTCAGGGCAGGAGGAAATTCACCCCTCCACTTT. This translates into CASRKAFRAGGNSPLHF.

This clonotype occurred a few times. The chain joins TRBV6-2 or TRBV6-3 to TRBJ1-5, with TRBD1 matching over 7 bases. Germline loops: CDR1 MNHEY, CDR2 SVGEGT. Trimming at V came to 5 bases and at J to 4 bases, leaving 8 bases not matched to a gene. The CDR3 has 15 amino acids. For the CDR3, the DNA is TGTGCCAGCAGTCCGGCGACAGGGAATAATCAGCCCCAGCATTTT. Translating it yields CASSPATGNNQPQHF.

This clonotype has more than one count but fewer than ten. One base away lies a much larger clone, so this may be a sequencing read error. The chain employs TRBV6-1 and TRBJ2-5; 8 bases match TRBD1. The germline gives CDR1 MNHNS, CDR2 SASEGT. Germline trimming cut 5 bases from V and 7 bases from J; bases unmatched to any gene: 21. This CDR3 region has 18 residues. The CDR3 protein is CASSRGIGLRTGMGTQYF. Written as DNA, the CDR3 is TGTGCCAGCAGTCGCGGTATCGGCCTTAGGACAGGGATGGGGACCCAGTACTTC.

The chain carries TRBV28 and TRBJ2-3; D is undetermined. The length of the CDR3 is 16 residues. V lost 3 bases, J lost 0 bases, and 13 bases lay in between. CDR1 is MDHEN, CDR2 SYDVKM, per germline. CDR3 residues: CASSLARSYSTDTQYF. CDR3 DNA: TGTGCCAGCAGTTTGGCACGGAGTTACAGCACAGATACGCAGTATTTT.